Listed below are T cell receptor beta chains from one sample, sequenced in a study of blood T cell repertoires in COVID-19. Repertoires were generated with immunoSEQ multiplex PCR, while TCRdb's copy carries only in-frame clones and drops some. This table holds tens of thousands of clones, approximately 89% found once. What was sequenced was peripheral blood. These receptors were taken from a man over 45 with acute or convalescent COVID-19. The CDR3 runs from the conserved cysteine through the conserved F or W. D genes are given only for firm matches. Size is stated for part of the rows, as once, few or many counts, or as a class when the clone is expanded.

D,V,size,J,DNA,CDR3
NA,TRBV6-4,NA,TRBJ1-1,TGTGCCAGCAGGAGAAATGAGAACACTGAAGCTTTCTTT,CASRRNENTEAFF
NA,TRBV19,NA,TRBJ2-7,TGTGCCAGTAGTATACCCGGCGGACAGTCCTACGAGCAGTACTTC,CASSIPGGQSYEQYF
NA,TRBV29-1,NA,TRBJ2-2,TGCAGCGTTGCTCCGCAGTCGACCGGGGAGCTGTTTTTT,CSVAPQSTGELFF
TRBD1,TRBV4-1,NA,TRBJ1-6,TGCGCCAGCAGCCCGGGGACAGGGGTTAATTCACCCCTCCACTTT,CASSPGTGVNSPLHF
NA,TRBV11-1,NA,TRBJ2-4,TGTGCCAGCAGCTTGGGCAGGGGTGACATTCAGTACTTC,CASSLGRGDIQYF
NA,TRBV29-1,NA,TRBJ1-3,TGCAGCGTTGAAGACCACGGGTGGCACGGAAACACCATATATTTT,CSVEDHGWHGNTIYF
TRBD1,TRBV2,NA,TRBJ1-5,TGTGCCAGCAGGTATGCAGGGGGCCGTCAGCCCCAGCATTTT,CASRYAGGRQPQHF
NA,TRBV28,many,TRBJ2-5,TGTGCCAGCAGTCCGTGGGGCAGTGGGGAGACCCAGTACTTC,CASSPWGSGETQYF
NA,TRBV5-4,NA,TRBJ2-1,TGTGCCAGCAGCTTGCGGGGGTCCCACAATGAGCAGTTCTTC,CASSLRGSHNEQFF
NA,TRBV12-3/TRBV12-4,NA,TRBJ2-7,TGTGCCAGCAGTTTTTTTAGTTCTTACGAGCAGTACTTC,CASSFFSSYEQYF
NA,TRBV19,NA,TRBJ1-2,TGTGCCAGTAGTATAACTTCCGATAGCTATGGCTACACCTTC,CASSITSDSYGYTF
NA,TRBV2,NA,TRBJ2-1,TGTGCCAGCAGTGAGGGGTACGGGAGAAACAATGAGCAGTTCTTC,CASSEGYGRNNEQFF
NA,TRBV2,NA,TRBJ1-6,TGTGCCAGCGGAAGACAGCTCTATAATTCACCCCTCCACTTT,CASGRQLYNSPLHF
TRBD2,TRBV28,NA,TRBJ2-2,TGTGCCAGCAGGCGTAGCGGGAGTGGAACAACCGGGGAGCTGTTTTTT,CASRRSGSGTTGELFF
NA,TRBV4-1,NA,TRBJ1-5,TGCGCCAGCAGCCAAGACGGCGGGCAGGGGAGGCCCCAGCATTTT,CASSQDGGQGRPQHF
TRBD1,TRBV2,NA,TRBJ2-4,TGTGCCAGCAGTGAACGACAGGGGAACATTCAGTACTTC,CASSERQGNIQYF
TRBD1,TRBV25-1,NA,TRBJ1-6,TGTGCCAGCAGTGAAAGAGGGACAGGGATTTCACCCCTCCACTTT,CASSERGTGISPLHF
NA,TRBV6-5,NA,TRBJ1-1,TGTGCCAGCAGTTACGGTCAGGTCACTGAAGCTTTCTTT,CASSYGQVTEAFF
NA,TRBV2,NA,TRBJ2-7,TGTGCCAGCAGTGATGCAGGAATCTACGAGCAGTACTTC,CASSDAGIYEQYF
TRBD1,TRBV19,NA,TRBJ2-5,TGTGCCAGTAGTCCCAGGACAGGGCCTTCGGAGACCCAGTACTTC,CASSPRTGPSETQYF
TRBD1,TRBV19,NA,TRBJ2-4,TGTGCCAGTAGTATAGACCCCTACGGACAGGGCAACATTCAGTACTTC,CASSIDPYGQGNIQYF
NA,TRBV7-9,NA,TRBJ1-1,TGTGCCAGCACCCTCCGGGAGGGAACTGAAGCTTTCTTT,CASTLREGTEAFF
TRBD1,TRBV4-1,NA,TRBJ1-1,TGCGCCAGCAGCCTGACCACAGGGGTAGGCACTGAAGCTTTCTTT,CASSLTTGVGTEAFF
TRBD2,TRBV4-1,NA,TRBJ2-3,TGCGCCAGCAGCCAGGGACTAGCGGGAGAGGGTACGCAGTATTTT,CASSQGLAGEGTQYF
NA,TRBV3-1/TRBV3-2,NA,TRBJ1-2,TGTGCCAGCAGCCAAAATGGGGGGGACTATGGCTACACCTTC,CASSQNGGDYGYTF
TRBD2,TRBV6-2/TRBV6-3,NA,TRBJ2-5,TGTGCCAGCAGTACCCGACTAGGCGGGGAGGGGGAGACCCAGTACTTC,CASSTRLGGEGETQYF
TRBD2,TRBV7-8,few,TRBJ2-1,TGTGCCAGCAGCCGCGGGACTAGCGGGGGGGTATACAATGAGCAGTTCTTC,CASSRGTSGGVYNEQFF
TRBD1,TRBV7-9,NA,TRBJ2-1,TGTGCCAGCAGCACCCACAGGGGAAAGAGACTTTTGGAGCAGTTCTTC,CASSTHRGKRLLEQFF
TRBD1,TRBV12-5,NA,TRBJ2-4,TGTGCTAGTGGTTTGGTACCCGGGACAGGGGGTGGACGAAAAAACATTCAGTACTTC,CASGLVPGTGGGRKNIQYF
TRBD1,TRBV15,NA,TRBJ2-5,TGTGCCACCAGGTCTGGGACAGCCCAAGAGACCCAGTACTTC,CATRSGTAQETQYF
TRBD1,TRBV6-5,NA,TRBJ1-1,TGTGCCAGCAGTTACCTAAGCGACAGGGTGGCTGAAGCTTTCTTT,CASSYLSDRVAEAFF
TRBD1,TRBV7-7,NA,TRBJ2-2,TGTGCCAGCAGTCAAACAGGGGGCCCCACCGGGGAGCTGTTTTTT,CASSQTGGPTGELFF
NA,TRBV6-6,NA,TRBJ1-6,TGTGCCAGCAGTTACTCACCAGGGATGAATTCACCCCTCCACTTT,CASSYSPGMNSPLHF
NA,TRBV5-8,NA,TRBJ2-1,TGTGCCAGCAGCTTGGATAGTTCCTACAATGAGCAGTTCTTC,CASSLDSSYNEQFF
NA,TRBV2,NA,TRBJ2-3,TGTGCCAGCAGTGAAGATAGCGTCACAGATACGCAGTATTTT,CASSEDSVTDTQYF